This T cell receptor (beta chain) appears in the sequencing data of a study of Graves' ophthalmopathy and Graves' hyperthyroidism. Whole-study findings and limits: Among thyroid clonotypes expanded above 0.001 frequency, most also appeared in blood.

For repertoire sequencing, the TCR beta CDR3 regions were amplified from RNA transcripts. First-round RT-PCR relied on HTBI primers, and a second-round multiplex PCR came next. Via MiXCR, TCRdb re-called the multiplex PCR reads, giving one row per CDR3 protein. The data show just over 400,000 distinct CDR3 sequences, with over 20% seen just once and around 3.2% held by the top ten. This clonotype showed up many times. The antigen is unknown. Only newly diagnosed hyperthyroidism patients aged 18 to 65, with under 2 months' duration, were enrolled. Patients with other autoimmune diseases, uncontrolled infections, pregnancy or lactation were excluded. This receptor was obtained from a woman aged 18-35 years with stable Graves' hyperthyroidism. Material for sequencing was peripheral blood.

CDR3: CSVGLGETQYF. The CDR3 DNA is TGCAGCGTTGGACTAGGAGAGACCCAGTACTTC. The V and J genes are TRBV29-1 and TRBJ2-5; weak D call: TRBD2 (6 bases). The CDR3 loop spans 11 amino acids. Germline V gene sequence: CDR1 SQVTM, CDR2 ANQGSEA. V lost 4 bases, J lost 4 bases, and 7 bases lay in between.